This is a list of T cell receptor beta chains from one sample in a study of control samples from healthy donors and cancer patients. Profiled with immunoSEQ multiplex PCR; TCRdb holds only in-frame clones, not every one. Here the sample spans about 94,000 clones, 90% being singletons. Material: blood. Every receptor here comes from a woman younger than 35 in good health. The CDR3 runs from the conserved cysteine through the conserved F or W. D genes are given only for firm matches. Size is stated for part of the rows, as once, few or many counts, or as a class when the clone is expanded.

-	TRBD1	TRBV18	TRBJ2-7	TGTGCCAGCTCACCATCGGGACAGACTACCTACGAGCAGTACTTC	CASSPSGQTTYEQYF
-	-	TRBV25-1	TRBJ2-7	TGTGCCAGCAGTGAATCAGCCTCCTACGAGCAGTACTTC	CASSESASYEQYF
-	TRBD1	TRBV7-2	TRBJ1-3	TGTGCCAGCAGCTTAGTTGGGACAGGGGTCTCTGGAAACACCATATATTTT	CASSLVGTGVSGNTIYF
-	-	TRBV5-1	TRBJ2-5	TGCGCCAGCAGCCTCTACCAAAGGCAAGAGACCCAGTACTTC	CASSLYQRQETQYF
few	-	TRBV5-1	TRBJ2-7	TGCGCCAGCAGCCCTACCCCCCTAGGCGACGAGCAGTACTTC	CASSPTPLGDEQYF
-	-	TRBV29-1	TRBJ1-1	TGCAGCGTTGAAGCGGGGGGACTACCTGAAGCTTTCTTT	CSVEAGGLPEAFF
-	TRBD2	TRBV5-1	TRBJ2-5	TGCGCCAGCAGCTTGTTTAAGCTAGCGGGGGGGGAAGAGACCCAGTACTTC	CASSLFKLAGGEETQYF
-	-	TRBV7-9	TRBJ1-2	TGTGCCAGCAGCTTAGATTATGGGGGAAGGGACTATGGCTACACCTTC	CASSLDYGGRDYGYTF
-	TRBD2	TRBV4-1	TRBJ2-3	TGCGCCAGCAGCCGAACTAGCGGGGGGGCCGGATTGACAGATACGCAGTATTTT	CASSRTSGGAGLTDTQYF
-	-	TRBV6-1	TRBJ2-5	TGTGCCAGCAGTGATAGGGGAATTGGTAGGGAGACCCAGTACTTC	CASSDRGIGRETQYF